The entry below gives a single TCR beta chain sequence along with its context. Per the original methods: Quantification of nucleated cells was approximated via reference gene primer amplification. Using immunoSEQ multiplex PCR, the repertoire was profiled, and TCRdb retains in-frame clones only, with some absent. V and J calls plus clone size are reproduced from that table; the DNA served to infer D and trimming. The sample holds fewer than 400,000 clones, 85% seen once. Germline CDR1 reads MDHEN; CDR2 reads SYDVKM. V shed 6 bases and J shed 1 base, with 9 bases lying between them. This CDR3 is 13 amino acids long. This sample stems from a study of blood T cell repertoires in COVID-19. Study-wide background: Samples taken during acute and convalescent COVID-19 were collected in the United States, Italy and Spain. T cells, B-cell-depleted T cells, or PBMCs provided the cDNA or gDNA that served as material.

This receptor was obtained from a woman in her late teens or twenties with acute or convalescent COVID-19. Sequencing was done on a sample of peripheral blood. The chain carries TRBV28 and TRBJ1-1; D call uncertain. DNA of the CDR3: TGTGCCAGCAGGGTACTCTGGAACACTGAAGCTTTCTTT. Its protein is CASRVLWNTEAFF.